Given below is one T cell receptor beta chain in context. Its target is unknown. Assay: immunoSEQ multiplex PCR; the TCRdb copy retains only in-frame clones and omits some. The top ten clones hold approximately 14% of a sample with 30,000 to 40,000 clones, around 89% of them seen once. The sample belongs to a study of regulatory and conventional T cells in RAG deficiency. Study-wide results and limits: Other subsets showed 8.5 to 10-fold reductions, but Treg unique TCR beta sequences fell about 100-fold in these patients. Control T-cell subsets had markedly higher Shannon entropy and lower Simpson indices than RAG-deficient patients. In Omenn syndrome, sorted "Tregs" may be peripherally activated cells.

The CDR3 contains 12 residues. V was pared by 4 bases and J by 5 bases, with 8 bases between. The germline V gene encodes CDR1 MDHEN and CDR2 SYDVKM. The sample was also linked to a second study, of regulatory T cells. That report notes: The PCR used 52 TRBV and 13 TRBJ primers.

The receptor was isolated from a human donor in good health. The source material was CD8+ T cells sorted from blood. The V gene is TRBV28, the J gene TRBJ1-1, with a tentative D call TRBD1 (5 bases). CDR3: CASSSRETEAFF. CDR3 nucleotides: TGTGCCAGCAGTTCCAGGGAGACTGAAGCTTTCTTT.